The 4 T cell receptor beta chains below were found in one sample sequenced in a study of blood T cell repertoires in COVID-19. Libraries were prepared by immunoSEQ multiplex PCR; TCRdb keeps only in-frame clonotypes and omits some of them. Of around 180,000 clones in the sample, roughly 88% are singletons; the top ten hold 9.8%. The sample taken for sequencing was peripheral blood. These receptors originate from a woman older than 75 with acute or convalescent COVID-19.

The chain links TRBV27 to TRBJ1-6; 8 bases are a match to TRBD1. Germline V CDR1 and CDR2: MNHEY, SMNVEV (reference sequence). V trimming: 0 bases; J trimming: 5 bases; junction bases outside the gene matches: 12. The CDR3 covers 19 residues. CDR3 region: CASSLSRGQAAGHNSPLHF. The CDR3 nucleotides are TGTGCCAGCAGTTTATCGAGGGGACAGGCGGCTGGGCATAATTCACCCCTCCACTTT.

V gene TRBV18 combines with J gene TRBJ1-6; D is unresolved. CDR1 KGHSH and CDR2 LQKENI come from the germline V gene. The CDR3 runs 17 residues. V was pared by 3 bases and J by 0 bases, with 12 bases between. CDR3 protein: CASSPIYSNSYNSPLHF. Written as DNA, the CDR3 is TGTGCCAGCTCACCCATCTACTCCAACTCCTATAATTCACCCCTCCACTTT.

The chain uses TRBV5-4 and TRBJ2-7; 14 bases fit TRBD2. V gave up 4 bases and J gave up 0 bases; unmatched junction bases: 9. CDR1 SGHNT and CDR2 YYREEE come from the germline V gene (reference sequence). The CDR3 spans 18 residues. As DNA, the CDR3 is TGTGCCAGCAGCCAGGGACTAGCGGGGGCTACGAGCTCCTACGAGCAGTACTTC. This codes for CASSQGLAGATSSYEQYF.

The chain carries TRBV19 and TRBJ1-6, with no clear D. Germline V CDR1 and CDR2: LNHDA, SQIVND (reference sequence). The length of the CDR3 is 15 residues. Trimming stripped 4 bases from V and 8 bases from J, with 15 bases between. Written as DNA, the CDR3 is TGTGCCAGTAGTACTGAAGAGGTGACTTATTCACCCCTCCACTTT. Its translation is CASSTEEVTYSPLHF. The full variable domain, in which reference TRBV19 and TRBJ1-6 provide the parts outside the CDR3, is DGGITQSPKYLFRKEGQNVTLSCEQNLNHDAMYWYRQDPGQGLRLIYYSQIVNDFQKGDIAEGYSVSREKKESFPLTVTSAQKNPTAFYLCASSTEEVTYSPLHFGNGTRLTVT.